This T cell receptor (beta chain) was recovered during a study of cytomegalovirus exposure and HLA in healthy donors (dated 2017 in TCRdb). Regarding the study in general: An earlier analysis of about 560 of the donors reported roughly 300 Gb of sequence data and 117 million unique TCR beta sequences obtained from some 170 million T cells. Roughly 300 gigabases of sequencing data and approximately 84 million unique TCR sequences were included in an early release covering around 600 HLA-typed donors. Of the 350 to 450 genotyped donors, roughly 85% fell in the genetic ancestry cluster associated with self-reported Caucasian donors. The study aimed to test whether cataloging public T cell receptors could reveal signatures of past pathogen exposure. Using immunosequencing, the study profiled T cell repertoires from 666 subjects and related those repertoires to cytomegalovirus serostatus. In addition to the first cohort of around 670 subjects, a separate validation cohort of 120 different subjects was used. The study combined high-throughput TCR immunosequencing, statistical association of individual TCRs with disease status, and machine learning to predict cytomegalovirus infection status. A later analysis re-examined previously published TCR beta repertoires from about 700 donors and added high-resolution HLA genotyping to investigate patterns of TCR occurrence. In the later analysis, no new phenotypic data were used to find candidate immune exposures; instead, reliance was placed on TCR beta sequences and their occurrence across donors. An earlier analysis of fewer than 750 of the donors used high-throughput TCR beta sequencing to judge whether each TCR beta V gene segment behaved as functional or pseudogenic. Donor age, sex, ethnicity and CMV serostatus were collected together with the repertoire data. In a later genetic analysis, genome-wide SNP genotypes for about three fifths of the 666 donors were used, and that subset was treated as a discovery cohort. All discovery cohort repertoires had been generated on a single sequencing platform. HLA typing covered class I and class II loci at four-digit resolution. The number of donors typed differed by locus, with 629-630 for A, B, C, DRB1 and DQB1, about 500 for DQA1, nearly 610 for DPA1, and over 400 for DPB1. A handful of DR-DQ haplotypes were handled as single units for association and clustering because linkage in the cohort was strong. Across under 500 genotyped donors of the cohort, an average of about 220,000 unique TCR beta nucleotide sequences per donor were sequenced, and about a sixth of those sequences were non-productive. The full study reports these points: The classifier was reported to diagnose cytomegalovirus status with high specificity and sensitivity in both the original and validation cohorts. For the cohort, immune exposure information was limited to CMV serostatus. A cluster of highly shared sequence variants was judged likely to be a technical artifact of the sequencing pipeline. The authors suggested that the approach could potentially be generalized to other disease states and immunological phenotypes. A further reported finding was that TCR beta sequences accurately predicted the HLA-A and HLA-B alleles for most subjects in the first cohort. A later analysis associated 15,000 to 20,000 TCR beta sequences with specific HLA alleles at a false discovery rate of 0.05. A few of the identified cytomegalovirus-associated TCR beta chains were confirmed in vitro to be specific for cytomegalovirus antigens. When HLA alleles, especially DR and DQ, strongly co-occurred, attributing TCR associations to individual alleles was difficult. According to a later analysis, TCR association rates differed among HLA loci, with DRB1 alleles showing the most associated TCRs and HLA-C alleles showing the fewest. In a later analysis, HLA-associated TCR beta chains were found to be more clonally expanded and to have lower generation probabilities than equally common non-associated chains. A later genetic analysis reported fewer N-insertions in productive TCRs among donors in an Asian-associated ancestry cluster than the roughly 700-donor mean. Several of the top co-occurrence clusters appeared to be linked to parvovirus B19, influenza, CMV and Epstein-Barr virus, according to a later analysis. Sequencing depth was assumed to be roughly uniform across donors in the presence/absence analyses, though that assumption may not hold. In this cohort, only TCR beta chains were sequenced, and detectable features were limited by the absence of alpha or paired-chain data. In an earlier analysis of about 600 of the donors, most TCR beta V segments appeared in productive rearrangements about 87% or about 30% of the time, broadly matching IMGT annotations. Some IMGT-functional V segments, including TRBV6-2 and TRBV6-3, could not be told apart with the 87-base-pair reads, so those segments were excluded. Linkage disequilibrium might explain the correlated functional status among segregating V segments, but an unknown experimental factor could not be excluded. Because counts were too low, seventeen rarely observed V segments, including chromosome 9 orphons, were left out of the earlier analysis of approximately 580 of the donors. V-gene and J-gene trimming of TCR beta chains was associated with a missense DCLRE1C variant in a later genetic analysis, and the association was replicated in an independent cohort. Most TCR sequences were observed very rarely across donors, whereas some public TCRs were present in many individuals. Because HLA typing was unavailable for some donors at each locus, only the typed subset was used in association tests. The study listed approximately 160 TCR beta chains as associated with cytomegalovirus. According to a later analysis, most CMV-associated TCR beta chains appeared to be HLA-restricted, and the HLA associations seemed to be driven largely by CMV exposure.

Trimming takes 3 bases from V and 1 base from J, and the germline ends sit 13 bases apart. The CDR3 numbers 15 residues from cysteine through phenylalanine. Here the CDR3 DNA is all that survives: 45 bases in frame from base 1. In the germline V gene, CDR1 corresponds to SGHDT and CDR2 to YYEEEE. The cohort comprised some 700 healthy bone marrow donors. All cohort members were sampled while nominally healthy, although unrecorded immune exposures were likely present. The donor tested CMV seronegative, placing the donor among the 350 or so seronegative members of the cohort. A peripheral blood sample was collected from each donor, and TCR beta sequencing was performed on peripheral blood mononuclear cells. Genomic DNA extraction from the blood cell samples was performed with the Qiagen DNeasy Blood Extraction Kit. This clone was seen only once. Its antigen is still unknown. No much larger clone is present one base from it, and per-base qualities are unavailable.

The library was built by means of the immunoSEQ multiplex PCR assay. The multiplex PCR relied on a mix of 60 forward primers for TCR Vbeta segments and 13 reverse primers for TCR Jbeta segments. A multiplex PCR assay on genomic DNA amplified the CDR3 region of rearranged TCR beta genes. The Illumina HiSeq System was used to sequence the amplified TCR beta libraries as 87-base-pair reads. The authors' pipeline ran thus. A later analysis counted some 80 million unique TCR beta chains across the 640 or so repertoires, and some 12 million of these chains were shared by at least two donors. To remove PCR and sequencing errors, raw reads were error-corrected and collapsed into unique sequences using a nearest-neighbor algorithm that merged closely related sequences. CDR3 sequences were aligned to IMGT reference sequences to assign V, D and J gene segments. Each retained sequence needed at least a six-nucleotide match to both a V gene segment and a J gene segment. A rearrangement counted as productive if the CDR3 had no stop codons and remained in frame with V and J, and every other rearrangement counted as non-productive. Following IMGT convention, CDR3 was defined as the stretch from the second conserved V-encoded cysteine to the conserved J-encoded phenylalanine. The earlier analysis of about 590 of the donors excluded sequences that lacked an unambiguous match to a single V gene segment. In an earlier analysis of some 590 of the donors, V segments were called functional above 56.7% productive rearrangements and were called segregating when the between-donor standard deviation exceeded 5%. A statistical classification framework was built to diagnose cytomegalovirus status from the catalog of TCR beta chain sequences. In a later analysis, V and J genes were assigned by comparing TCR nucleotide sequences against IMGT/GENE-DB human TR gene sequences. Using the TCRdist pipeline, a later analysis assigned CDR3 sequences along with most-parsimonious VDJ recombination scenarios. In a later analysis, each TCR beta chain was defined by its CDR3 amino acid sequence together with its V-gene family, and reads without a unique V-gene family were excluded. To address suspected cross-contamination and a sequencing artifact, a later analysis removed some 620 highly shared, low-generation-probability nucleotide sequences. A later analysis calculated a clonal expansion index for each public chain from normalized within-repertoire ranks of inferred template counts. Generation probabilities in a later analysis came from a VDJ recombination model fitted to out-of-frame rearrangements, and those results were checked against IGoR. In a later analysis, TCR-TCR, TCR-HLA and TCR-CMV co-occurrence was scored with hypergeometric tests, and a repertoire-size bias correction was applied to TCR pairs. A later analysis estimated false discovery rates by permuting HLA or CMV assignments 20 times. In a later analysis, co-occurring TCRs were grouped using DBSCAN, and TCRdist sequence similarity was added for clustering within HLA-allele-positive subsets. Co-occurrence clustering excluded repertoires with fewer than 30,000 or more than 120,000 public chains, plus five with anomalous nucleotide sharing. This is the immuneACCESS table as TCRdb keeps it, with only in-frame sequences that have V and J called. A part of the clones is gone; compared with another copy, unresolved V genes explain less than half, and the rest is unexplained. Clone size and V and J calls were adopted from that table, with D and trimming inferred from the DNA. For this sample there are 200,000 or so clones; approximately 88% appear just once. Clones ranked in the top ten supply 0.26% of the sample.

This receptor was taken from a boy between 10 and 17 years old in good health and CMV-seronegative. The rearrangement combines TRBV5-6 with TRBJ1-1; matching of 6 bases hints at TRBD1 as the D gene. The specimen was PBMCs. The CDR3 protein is CASSSKGTPNTEAFF. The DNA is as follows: TGTGCCAGCAGCTCAAAGGGGACACCGAACACTGAAGCTTTCTTT.